Listed below are T cell receptor beta chains from one sample, sequenced in a study of shared clonotypes between healthy human individuals. This table comes from immunoSEQ multiplex PCR, and its TCRdb copy is limited to in-frame clones, with some not included. The data show 2,500,000 or so clones, 93% seen once. The sample consisted of naive CD4+ T cells from PBMCs. The receptors shown here come from a man aged 18 to 30 in good health. Some clones in this sample may be carry-over from other donors' samples. CDR3s include the opening cysteine and the closing phenylalanine or tryptophan. The D gene is left open where the match is weak.

J gene,D gene,V gene,CDR3 protein,CDR3 DNA
TRBJ2-6,NA,TRBV18,CASSPTLPVAGANVLTF,TGTGCCAGCTCACCTACGCTCCCAGTCGCTGGGGCCAACGTCCTGACTTTC
TRBJ1-1,NA,TRBV9,CASSTTGTGTEAFF,TGTGCCAGCAGCACTACAGGGACGGGCACTGAAGCTTTCTTT
TRBJ2-2,NA,TRBV7-3,CASSLGRSTGELFF,TGTGCCAGCAGCCTCGGCCGGAGCACCGGGGAGCTGTTTTTT
TRBJ1-4,TRBD1,TRBV11-3,CASSWGTGPNEKLFF,TGTGCCAGCAGCTGGGGGACAGGGCCTAATGAAAAACTGTTTTTT
TRBJ1-2,NA,TRBV19,CASVSLRSGYTF,TGTGCCAGTGTCAGCCTCCGGAGTGGCTACACCTTC
TRBJ2-7,TRBD1,TRBV7-9,CASSLRDRAYEQYF,TGTGCCAGCAGTCTCCGGGACAGAGCCTACGAGCAGTACTTC
TRBJ2-1,TRBD2,TRBV28,CASSLSGRAYEQFF,TGTGCCAGCAGTCTAAGCGGGAGGGCCTATGAGCAGTTCTTC
TRBJ2-7,NA,TRBV5-1,CASGQRGNSYEQYF,TGCGCCAGCGGCCAGCGCGGAAACTCCTACGAGCAGTACTTC
TRBJ2-5,NA,TRBV29-1,CSGDSGETQYF,TGCAGCGGGGATAGTGGGGAGACCCAGTACTTC
TRBJ2-2,NA,TRBV2,CASSFRGNRELGELFF,TGTGCCAGCAGTTTTAGGGGAAATCGTGAGTTGGGGGAGCTGTTTTTT
TRBJ2-7,NA,TRBV5-1,CASSSPGDEQYF,TGCGCCAGCAGCTCCCCCGGGGACGAGCAGTACTTC
TRBJ1-2,NA,TRBV5-1,CASSPQWTASNYGYTF,TGCGCCAGCAGCCCCCAGTGGACGGCCAGTAACTATGGCTACACCTTC
TRBJ2-7,NA,TRBV10-2,CASADPASYEQYF,TGCGCCAGCGCTGACCCCGCCTCCTACGAGCAGTACTTC
TRBJ2-2,TRBD2,TRBV4-3,CASSQAASGRPVTGELFF,TGCGCCAGCAGCCAAGCAGCTAGCGGGAGGCCCGTCACCGGGGAGCTGTTTTTT